This T cell receptor beta chain stems from a study of blood T cell repertoires in COVID-19. Study context: Material from acute and convalescent COVID-19 was sourced from the United States, Italy and Spain. Nucleic acid was either cDNA or gDNA, and it came from T cells, B-cell-depleted T cells, or PBMCs.

Under the authors' procedure: The assay estimated nucleated cells by amplifying reference gene primers. Sequencing was performed with immunoSEQ multiplex PCR; in TCRdb, only in-frame clones are kept and a portion is missing. That table furnishes V, J and clone size, whereas the DNA furnished D and trimming. Among some 250,000 clones listed, 80% to 85% were seen once. The CDR3 contains 13 residues. Germline-derived CDR1 and CDR2 are MNHNY and SVGAGI (reference sequence). V shed 6 bases, J shed 4 bases, and the junction held 5 bases outside the gene matches. The gene calls are TRBV6-6 and TRBJ2-7; 8 nucleotides agree with TRBD2. Sequenced sample: peripheral blood. This clonotype was obtained from a man aged 50 to 59 with active or convalescent COVID-19. CDR3: CASRSGGTYEQYF. The CDR3 DNA sequence: TGTGCCAGCAGGTCGGGGGGGACGTACGAGCAGTACTTC.